The T cell receptor (beta chain) under discussion was sequenced for a study of blood T cell repertoires in COVID-19. Overall study: Specimens from acute and convalescent COVID-19 originated in the United States, Italy and Spain. T cells, B-cell-depleted T cells, or PBMCs supplied cDNA or gDNA.

The V and J ends lost 2 bases and 3 bases respectively, with 8 bases between them. The CDR3 has 13 amino acids. The germline V gene has CDR1 MDHEN and CDR2 SYDVKM. In the original analysis: Reference gene primer amplification yielded estimated nucleated cell counts. Generated by immunoSEQ multiplex PCR, the TCRdb table keeps only in-frame clones and is missing some. Clonal size and the V and J genes are those of that table, whereas D and trimming came from the DNA. The sample has some 150,000 clones, roughly 80% seen once. This sequence originates from a man between 50 and 59 years old with active or convalescent COVID-19. What was sequenced was peripheral blood. V and J are TRBV28 and TRBJ2-7, with D perhaps matching TRBD2 (5 bases). The CDR3 coding sequence is TGTGCCAGCAGTTTACAGAGGGACTACGAGCAGTACTTC. Its protein product is CASSLQRDYEQYF.